This record concerns one TCR beta chain sequence. The antigen is not known. Trimming removed 7 bases at V and 1 base at J, with 9 bases between. The CDR3 runs to 13 residues. Per the germline V gene, CDR1 is MNHNS and CDR2 is SASEGT. Profiling relied on immunoSEQ multiplex PCR, and the TCRdb table lists in-frame clones only, not all of them. The sample has about 70,000 clones; 80% to 90% are singletons. These data come from a study of OX40 agonist ivuxolimab in advanced cancers. Study conclusions and caveats: CD8+ T cells were the subset that, on average, had more expanded clones than CD4+. Blood T cells, both CD4+ and CD8+, expanded clonally by week 6 at 0.1 to 3.0 mg/kg.

Autoimmune disease history or systemic immunosuppression barred patients. At baseline, cycle 4 day 1, and cycle 7 day 1, blood was sampled. Sequencing used CD4+ or CD8+ T cells sorted from blood, obtained in a trial of the OX40 agonist ivuxolimab. The TCR sequence derives from an adult with an advanced solid tumor such as melanoma, head and neck, liver or kidney cancer. V and J are TRBV6-1 and TRBJ2-3; possible D gene TRBD2, 5 bases. This CDR3 reads CASMWGGTDTQYF. DNA for the CDR3: TGTGCCAGCATGTGGGGAGGCACAGATACGCAGTATTTT.